This TCR beta chain was sequenced during a study of cytomegalovirus exposure and HLA in healthy donors listed by TCRdb under 2017. Some background on the complete study: An earlier analysis of approximately 640 of the donors reported about 250 Gb of sequence data and 120 million or so unique TCR beta sequences from about 200 million T cells. Every repertoire in the discovery cohort had been generated on one and the same sequencing platform. An early release covering roughly 600 HLA-typed donors comprised approximately 290 gigabases of sequencing data and approximately 80 million unique TCR sequences. Besides the first cohort of approximately 670 subjects, a separate validation cohort made up of over 95 different subjects was used. The number of donors typed differed by locus, with roughly 629-640 for A, B, C, DRB1 and DQB1, 522 for DQA1, 600 to 610 for DPA1, and some 470 for DPB1. To decide whether each TCR beta V gene segment behaved as functional or pseudogenic, an earlier analysis of some 540 of the donors relied on high-throughput TCR beta sequencing. On average, about 200,000 unique TCR beta nucleotide sequences were sequenced per donor among fewer than 500 genotyped donors of the cohort, with around 19% of those sequences being non-productive. Both class I and class II loci were covered by HLA typing, at four-digit resolution. In the later analysis, no new phenotypic data were used to find candidate immune exposures; instead, reliance was placed on TCR beta sequences and their occurrence across donors. A handful of DR-DQ haplotypes were handled as single units for association and clustering because linkage in the cohort was strong. The study was designed to test whether signatures of past pathogen exposure could be identified by cataloging public T cell receptors. In a later analysis, previously published TCR beta repertoires from several hundred donors were re-analyzed and high-resolution HLA genotyping was added so that TCR occurrence patterns could be studied. The study profiled the T cell repertoires of hundreds of subjects by immunosequencing and related them to cytomegalovirus serostatus. Donor age, sex, ethnicity and CMV serostatus were collected together with the repertoire data. A later genetic analysis took genome-wide SNP genotypes for about three fifths of the 666 donors and used that subset as a discovery cohort. Of the 300 to 450 genotyped donors, roughly 80% were placed in the genetic ancestry cluster associated with self-reported Caucasian donors. The study combined high-throughput TCR immunosequencing, statistical association of individual TCRs with disease status, and machine learning to predict cytomegalovirus infection status. The paper as a whole reports these results and caveats: Presence/absence analyses assumed roughly uniform sequencing depth across donors, an assumption that may not hold. The authors suggested that the approach could potentially be generalized to other disease states and immunological phenotypes. In a later genetic analysis, fewer N-insertions in productive TCRs were reported among donors in an Asian-associated ancestry cluster than the roughly 640-donor mean. In both the original and validation cohorts, the classifier was reported to diagnose cytomegalovirus status with high specificity and sensitivity. According to a later analysis, most CMV-associated TCR beta chains appeared to be HLA-restricted, and the HLA associations seemed to be driven largely by CMV exposure. Some IMGT-functional V segments, including TRBV6-2 and TRBV6-3, could not be told apart with the 87-base-pair reads, so those segments were excluded. Over 15 rarely observed V segments, including chromosome 9 orphons, were excluded from the earlier analysis of just under 600 of the donors because counts were too low. Correlated functional status among segregating V segments might be attributable to linkage disequilibrium, but an unknown experimental factor could not be ruled out. A later analysis reported that several top co-occurrence clusters appeared linked to parvovirus B19, influenza, CMV and Epstein-Barr virus. When HLA alleles, especially DR and DQ, strongly co-occurred, attributing TCR associations to individual alleles was difficult. In a later analysis, HLA-associated TCR beta chains were found to be more clonally expanded and to have lower generation probabilities than equally common non-associated chains. In a later analysis, the rate of TCR association differed among HLA loci, with DRB1 alleles having the most associated TCRs and HLA-C alleles having the fewest. A later genetic analysis associated a missense DCLRE1C variant with V-gene and J-gene trimming of TCR beta chains, and an independent cohort replicated the association. In vitro tests confirmed that a few of the cytomegalovirus-associated TCR beta chains recognize cytomegalovirus antigens. While some public TCRs were present in many individuals, most TCR sequences turned up only very rarely across donors. In an earlier analysis of roughly 560 of the donors, most TCR beta V segments were observed in productive rearrangements about 90% or about 30% of the time, broadly matching IMGT annotations. The cohort was sequenced for TCR beta chains only, and without alpha or paired-chain data the features that could be detected were limited. CMV serostatus was the only immune exposure information available for the cohort. Because HLA typing was unavailable for some donors at each locus, only the typed subset was used in association tests. A further reported finding was that TCR beta sequences accurately predicted the HLA-A and HLA-B alleles for most subjects in the first cohort. A cluster of highly shared sequence variants was judged likely to represent a technical artifact of the sequencing pipeline. In a later analysis, 16,951 TCR beta sequences were associated with specific HLA alleles at a false discovery rate of 0.05. The study gave a list of around 170 TCR beta chains associated with cytomegalovirus.

From the germline V gene, CDR1 is SGHRS and CDR2 is YFSETQ. From the cysteine through the phenylalanine, the CDR3 covers 15 amino acids. The CDR3 DNA has 45 bases and is translated from base 1. V gives up 1 base and J gives up 0 bases, and the segment between their germline ends measures 8 bases. Receptor libraries were prepared by the immunoSEQ multiplex PCR assay. A mixture of 60 forward primers for TCR Vbeta segments and 13 reverse primers for TCR Jbeta segments was used in the multiplex PCR. Amplification of the CDR3 region of rearranged TCR beta genes was performed with a multiplex PCR assay on genomic DNA. Amplified TCR beta libraries were sequenced as 87-base-pair reads on the Illumina HiSeq System. The authors' pipeline ran thus. A later analysis tallied 75 million to 95 million unique TCR beta chains across the 700 or so repertoires, and about 12 million of those chains were shared by two or more donors. To remove PCR and sequencing errors, raw reads were error-corrected and collapsed into unique sequences using a nearest-neighbor algorithm that merged closely related sequences. V, D and J gene segments were assigned by aligning CDR3 sequences to IMGT reference sequences. For a sequence to be retained, at least a six-nucleotide match to both a V gene segment and a J gene segment was required. A rearrangement counted as productive if the CDR3 had no stop codons and remained in frame with V and J, and every other rearrangement counted as non-productive. CDR3 was defined by IMGT convention, running from the second conserved V-encoded cysteine to the conserved J-encoded phenylalanine. The earlier analysis of some 580 of the donors excluded any sequence lacking an unambiguous match to a single V gene segment. In an earlier analysis of 500 to 750 of the donors, V segments were called functional above 56.7% productive rearrangements and were called segregating when the between-donor standard deviation exceeded 5%. A statistical classification framework was built for diagnosing cytomegalovirus status from the catalog of TCR beta chain sequences. A later analysis assigned V and J genes by comparing TCR nucleotide sequences with IMGT/GENE-DB human TR gene sequences. In a later analysis, CDR3 sequences and most-parsimonious VDJ recombination scenarios were assigned using the TCRdist pipeline. A later analysis defined each TCR beta chain by its CDR3 amino acid sequence plus V-gene family, and excluded reads lacking a unique V-gene family. As a way to deal with suspected cross-contamination and a sequencing artifact, a later analysis dropped 640 or so nucleotide sequences that were highly shared and had low generation probability. For each public chain, a later analysis derived a clonal expansion index from normalized ranks of inferred template counts within each repertoire. In a later analysis, generation probabilities were computed using a VDJ recombination model fitted to out-of-frame rearrangements, and the results were checked against IGoR. Hypergeometric tests were used in a later analysis to score TCR-TCR, TCR-HLA and TCR-CMV co-occurrence, with a repertoire-size bias correction applied to the TCR pairs. In a later analysis, false discovery rates were estimated by permuting HLA or CMV assignments 20 times. In a later analysis, co-occurring TCRs were grouped using DBSCAN, and TCRdist sequence similarity was added for clustering within HLA-allele-positive subsets. Co-occurrence clustering excluded repertoires with fewer than 30,000 or more than 120,000 public chains, plus five with anomalous nucleotide sharing. This is the immuneACCESS table as TCRdb keeps it, with only in-frame sequences that have V and J called. A part of the clones is gone; compared with another copy, unresolved V genes explain less than half, and the rest is unexplained. The V and J calls and the clone size are those of that table, but D and trimming were determined from the DNA. In this sample the table shows around 97,000 clones, approximately 85% of which occur a single time. Under 5.5% of the sample is held by the ten biggest clonotypes.

Comment on this clone: The specificity of this receptor is unknown. The record has no base qualities; no much larger clone is one base away.

In total, roughly 670 healthy bone marrow donors made up the cohort. Cohort members were all nominally healthy when sampled, although unrecorded immune exposures were likely present. The donor was CMV seropositive and belonged to the group of a few hundred seropositive cohort members. Every donor gave a peripheral blood sample, and the peripheral blood mononuclear cells from that sample were used for TCR beta sequencing. Genomic DNA extraction from the blood cell samples was performed with the Qiagen DNeasy Blood Extraction Kit. The specimen was PBMCs. The TCR sequence derives from a man aged 40-55 years in good health and CMV-seropositive. The rearrangement combines TRBV5-1 with TRBJ2-1; the D gene cannot be named for sure. CDR3 loop: CASSLSPSSYNEQFF. The sequenced DNA is TGCGCCAGCAGCTTGAGCCCGAGCTCCTACAATGAGCAGTTCTTC.